These 3 T cell receptor beta chains were all obtained from the same sample, sequenced in a study of STAT5B mutations in CD4+ large granular lymphocyte leukemia. TCRdb keeps only in-frame clones here, not all; method: immunoSEQ multiplex PCR. The table lists about 30,000 clones, around 80% of them singletons. Material for sequencing was CD4+ T cells from blood buffy coats. Receptors were obtained from a human donor in good health.

The rearrangement links TRBV21-1 to TRBJ2-2. TRBV21-1 is described as a pseudogene. The CDR3 runs 13 residues. The CDR3 loop is CASSKVFTGELFF. CDR3 sequence (DNA): TGTGCCAGCAGCAAGGTTTTCACCGGGGAGCTGTTTTTT.

This chain links TRBV6-6 with TRBJ2-1, with D unclear. Trimming removed 0 bases from V and 7 bases from J, with 10 bases in between. The V gene's germline CDR1 is MNHNY and CDR2 SVGAGI (reference sequence). This CDR3 region has 14 residues. The CDR3, as DNA: TGTGCCAGCAGTTACTCTATCAGTGGGAATGAGCAGTTCTTC. Residues: CASSYSISGNEQFF.

This sequence joins TRBV18 and TRBJ1-1; TRBD1 is a possible D gene (6 bases). CDR1 KGHSH and CDR2 LQKENI come from the germline V gene. With 5 bases removed from V and 3 bases from J, the gap between germline ends came to 16 bases. The CDR3 runs 15 residues. CDR3 DNA: TGTGCCAGCTCAGCCACACAGGGACGGGACACTGAAGCTTTCTTT. This gives the protein CASSATQGRDTEAFF.